This TCR beta chain emerged from a study of T-cell memory formation after mild COVID-19. Study overall: Among the donors, TCR clusters were largely specific to each donor. General observations from the study: Mainly in CM and EM were contracting CD4+ clones; CD8+ were in EMRA. Within pre-infection memory, some responding clones were found, suggesting cross-reactive memory joined.

In regard to this clonotype: Its specificity is unknown.

Employing constant-segment primers, 5'RACE generated TCR alpha and TCR beta cDNA libraries bearing sample barcodes and UMIs. TCRdb redid the calling of the 5' RACE reads with MiXCR, one entry per CDR3 protein. The sample includes 130,000 to 150,000 distinct CDR3 sequences, about a fifth of them seen just once. Looked up from germline, CDR1 is SGHRS and CDR2 is YFSETQ. V was clipped by 4 bases and J by 1 base; unmatched bases: 1. This CDR3 has 13 residues. The sequenced sample was PBMCs or a T cell subset sorted from them (not recorded which). This chain links TRBV5-1 with TRBJ2-5; 7 nucleotides agree with TRBD1. The clonotype comes from an adult woman who had mild COVID-19 (a few samples of this study predate the infection). Cell type and time point are not known. The CDR3: CASSRDSQETQYF. The CDR3 DNA follows: TGCGCCAGCAGCCGGGACAGCCAAGAGACCCAGTACTTC.